The 10 T cell receptor beta chains in this list originate from one sample, sequenced in a study of OX40 agonist ivuxolimab in advanced cancers. Produced via immunoSEQ multiplex PCR; TCRdb's table is partial and in-frame only. The sample lists about 47,000 clones, around 90% occurring once. The sequencing used CD4+ or CD8+ T cells sorted from blood, collected in a trial of the OX40 agonist ivuxolimab. The receptors originated from an adult with an advanced solid tumor such as melanoma, head and neck, liver or kidney cancer.

CDR3 amino acids: CASRDRGTFTQETQYF. Here the CDR3 DNA reads TGTGCCAGCCGGGACAGGGGGACCTTTACTCAAGAGACCCAGTACTTC. The rearrangement uses TRBV5-6 and TRBJ2-5, with 11 bases fitting TRBD1. CDR1 and CDR2 from the germline V gene are SGHDT and YYEEEE. Germline trimming cut 7 bases from V and 2 bases from J; bases unmatched to any gene: 10. There are 16 residues in the CDR3.

This chain connects TRBV28 to TRBJ1-5, with D maybe TRBD1 (5 bases). Trimming took off 2 bases at V and 9 bases at J, with 14 bases between the two ends. Germline V gene data show CDR1 as MDHEN and CDR2 as SYDVKM. The CDR3 is 14 residues long. The CDR3, as DNA: TGTGCCAGCAGTTTAAGTCGGGACCGTCGGCCCCAGCATTTT. Protein: CASSLSRDRRPQHF.

This rearrangement joins TRBV19 to TRBJ1-5; D might be TRBD1 (6 bases). Trimming removed 8 bases from V and 4 bases from J, with 15 bases in between. The CDR3 covers 14 residues. Per germline, CDR1 LNHDA and CDR2 SQIVND (reference sequence). In DNA form, the CDR3 reads TGTGCCAGTCGTAGCCAGGGGATAAATCAGCCCCAGCATTTT. Translating it yields CASRSQGINQPQHF.

This clone was seen once. The chain is built from TRBV19 and TRBJ2-1, with 7 positions matching TRBD1. From germline, CDR1 is LNHDA and CDR2 SQIVND (reference sequence). The CDR3 is 15 residues long. The ends lost 6 bases at V and 2 bases at J; junction bases unmatched: 7. In nucleotides, the CDR3 is TGTGCCAGTAGATTGCGCCAGGGGGCCTACAATGAGCAGTTCTTC. Translation: CASRLRQGAYNEQFF.

V and J are TRBV11-3 and TRBJ2-2; TRBD1 agrees at 9 bases. Per the germline V gene, CDR1 is SGHNT and CDR2 is YENEEA. V was clipped by 3 bases and J by 7 bases; unmatched bases: 3. The CDR3 runs to 14 residues. CDR3: CASSFGTGLGELFF. CDR3 DNA sequence: TGTGCCAGCAGCTTCGGGACAGGGCTCGGGGAGCTGTTTTTT.

The chain joins TRBV9 to TRBJ2-3; D uncertain. This CDR3 has 14 residues. CDR1 and CDR2 from the germline V gene are SGDLS and YYNGEE. The germline V and J ends were trimmed by 0 bases and 4 bases, with 9 bases remaining between them. The DNA for the CDR3 is TGTGCCAGCAGCGTAGGGATCGCCTCAGATACGCAGTATTTT. It is translated as CASSVGIASDTQYF.

The chain employs TRBV5-6 and TRBJ2-7; D is possibly TRBD1 (5 bases). Per germline, CDR1 SGHDT and CDR2 YYEEEE. Deletions cut 4 bases from V and 5 bases from J, with 7 bases between. CDR3 size: 11 residues. This CDR3 reads CASSIRDEQYF. The CDR3 nucleotides are TGTGCCAGCAGCATCAGGGACGAGCAGTACTTC.

The CDR3 loop is CASSIARVGKNIQYF. The CDR3 DNA reads TGTGCCAGTAGTATAGCGAGGGTTGGCAAAAACATTCAGTACTTC. This rearrangement joins TRBV19 to TRBJ2-4; maybe TRBD2 (5 bases). Trimming removed 1 base from V and 3 bases from J, with 10 bases in between. This CDR3 contains 15 residues. Per germline, CDR1 LNHDA and CDR2 SQIVND (reference sequence).

The rearrangement links TRBV4-1 to TRBJ2-7, with a tentative D call TRBD1 (5 bases). The germline V gene encodes CDR1 MGHRA and CDR2 YSYEKL. The CDR3 consists of 16 residues. Trimming took off 1 base at V and 0 bases at J, with 13 bases between the two ends. The CDR3 nucleotides are TGCGCCAGCAGCCAAGGGTCAGGGCCCGGCTCCTACGAGCAGTACTTC. It is translated as CASSQGSGPGSYEQYF.

The CDR3 is CAISEPDRRGTEAFF. CDR3 bases: TGTGCCATCAGTGAGCCGGACAGAAGGGGCACTGAAGCTTTCTTT. The J gene is TRBJ1-1, the V gene TRBV10-3; perhaps TRBD1 as D (6 bases). Germline V gives CDR1 ENHRY, CDR2 SYGVKD. V was trimmed by 2 bases and J by 4 bases, leaving 14 bases between them. This CDR3 has 15 amino acids.